The 16 T cell receptor beta chains below come from one sample, sequenced in a study of cytomegalovirus exposure and HLA in healthy donors. PCR employed 60 Vbeta and 13 Jbeta primers. Libraries were prepared by immunoSEQ multiplex PCR; TCRdb keeps only in-frame clonotypes and omits some of them. The record lists about 58,000 clones, of which the ten most abundant hold 2.1%. Specimen: PBMCs. Every receptor here comes from a woman under 30 in good health and CMV-seronegative.

The chain carries TRBV29-1 and TRBJ1-2; 7 nucleotides line up with TRBD1. Per the germline V gene, CDR1 is SQVTM and CDR2 is ANQGSEA. This CDR3 region has 14 residues. The J segment lost 8 bases and the V segment lost 4 bases, leaving 13 bases of the junction unmatched. The CDR3, as DNA: TGCAGCGTTGGGCGGGGCAGGGGGTCCGGGGGCTACACCTTC. Residues: CSVGRGRGSGGYTF.

The genes are TRBV2 and TRBJ1-6; tentatively, D is TRBD1 (5 bases). This CDR3 region has 15 residues. In germline, CDR1 is SNHLY, CDR2 FYNNEI. The V end lost 3 bases, the J end lost 7 bases, and 13 bases lay between the germline ends. The CDR3 DNA sequence: TGTGCCAGCAGTGACGACCAGGGAGGGAATTCACCCCTCCACTTT. Protein: CASSDDQGGNSPLHF.

J is TRBJ2-2 and V is TRBV7-8, with 12 nucleotides matching TRBD2. Germline V gene sequence: CDR1 SGHVS, CDR2 FQNEAQ. V was clipped by 0 bases and J by 6 bases; unmatched bases: 5. The CDR3 is made up of 17 amino acids. The chain's CDR3 is CASSLAGTSGFAGELFF. Here the CDR3 DNA reads TGTGCCAGCAGCTTAGCCGGGACTAGCGGGTTCGCCGGGGAGCTGTTTTTT.

V and J are TRBV5-8 and TRBJ2-7; no definite D call. CDR1 and CDR2 from the germline V gene are SGHTS and YDEGEE. V lost 2 bases, J lost 5 bases, and 5 bases lay in between. This CDR3 is built from 11 residues. The CDR3 DNA follows: TGTGCCAGCAGCTTTTATGACGAGCAGTACTTC. Amino acids: CASSFYDEQYF.

J is TRBJ1-2 and V is TRBV25-1; D unresolved. The germline V and J ends were trimmed by 3 bases and 1 base, with 3 bases remaining between them. Germline CDR1 MGHDK, CDR2 SYGVNS. CDR3 length: 12 amino acids. In DNA form, the CDR3 reads TGTGCCAGCAGTGACTTTAACTATGGCTACACCTTC. It encodes CASSDFNYGYTF.

The chain uses TRBV18 and TRBJ1-2; TRBD1 matches at 8 bases. This CDR3 comprises 15 residues. CDR1 is KGHSH and CDR2 is LQKENI in the germline V gene. The V and J ends lost 3 bases and 3 bases, in that order; junction bases with no gene match: 6. The CDR3 protein is CASSPPGQGYYGYTF. The CDR3 DNA reads TGTGCCAGCTCACCCCCCGGACAGGGCTACTATGGCTACACCTTC.

This chain connects TRBV28 to TRBJ1-2; 10 bases line up with TRBD1. The CDR3 loop spans 15 amino acids. The trim removed 6 bases at V and 4 bases at J, leaving 8 bases unmatched. Per the germline V gene, CDR1 is MDHEN and CDR2 is SYDVKM. CDR3 sequence: CASSPTGGVGYGYTF. The CDR3 DNA is TGTGCCAGCAGCCCGACAGGGGGCGTCGGCTATGGCTACACCTTC.

The gene calls are TRBV20-1 and TRBJ2-7, with no clear D. Germline lookup yields CDR1 DFQATT and CDR2 SNEGSKA (reference sequence). The CDR3 is 10 amino acids. The V gene lost 7 bases and the J gene lost 3 bases, with 7 bases spanning the gap. CDR3 sequence reads: CSVADYEQYF. In DNA form, the CDR3 reads TGCAGTGTGGCGGACTACGAGCAGTACTTC.

Here the CDR3 reads CASRTGTANTGELFF. CDR3 nucleotides: TGTGCCAGCCGTACCGGGACAGCGAACACCGGGGAGCTGTTTTTT. The chain has TRBV19 and TRBJ2-2, with 7 positions matching TRBD1. Unmatched junction bases numbered 7, after V lost 9 bases and J lost 0 bases. Germline CDR1 reads LNHDA; CDR2 reads SQIVND (reference sequence). The CDR3 is 15 amino acids.

This chain links TRBV7-9 with TRBJ2-6; possibly TRBD2 for D (6 bases). The CDR3 covers 15 residues. CDR1 SEHNR and CDR2 FQNEAQ come from the germline V gene (reference sequence). The ends were cut back, 3 bases at V and 1 base at J, with 7 bases in the middle. The CDR3 DNA reads TGTGCCAGCAGCTTCGGGGGTTCTGGGGCCAACGTCCTGACTTTC. Translation: CASSFGGSGANVLTF. Full variable domain (missing parts from reference TRBV7-9 and TRBJ2-6): DTGVSQNPRHKITKRGQNVTFRCDPISEHNRLYWYRQTLGQGPEFLTYFQNEAQLEKSRLLSDRFSAERPKGSFSTLEIQRTEQGDSAMYLCASSFGGSGANVLTFGAGSRLTVL.

The CDR3 bases are TGTGCCAGCAGCCCCGGACAGGGGGCAGGGGAGCAGTACTTC. This gives the protein CASSPGQGAGEQYF. The V gene is TRBV5-5, the J gene TRBJ2-7; TRBD1 matches 11 bases. The CDR3 contains 14 residues. In germline, CDR1 is SGHKS, CDR2 YYEKEE (reference sequence). V was clipped by 4 bases and J by 7 bases; unmatched bases: 7.

V is TRBV29-1 and J is TRBJ2-1; TRBD2 agrees at 12 bases. Germline V gene data show CDR1 as SQVTM and CDR2 as ANQGSEA. J was trimmed by 7 bases and V by 8 bases; bases with no gene match: 9. The CDR3 totals 14 residues. The CDR3 DNA reads as TGCAGCTCTAGACTAGCGGGAGCGAGAAATGAGCAGTTCTTC. Its translation: CSSRLAGARNEQFF.

The CDR3, as DNA: TGCGCCAGCAGCTGGGGGCCGACTAGCGGGAGGGTCCAAGAGACCCAGTACTTC. It is translated as CASSWGPTSGRVQETQYF. This rearrangement joins TRBV5-1 to TRBJ2-5; 14 bases are a match to TRBD2. The CDR3 sequence is 18 residues long. The J segment lost 1 base and the V segment lost 3 bases, leaving 8 bases of the junction unmatched. Germline V gene lookup returns CDR1 SGHRS and CDR2 YFSETQ. Full variable domain (remainder filled in from reference TRBV5-1 and TRBJ2-5): KAGVTQTPRYLIKTRGQQVTLSCSPISGHRSVSWYQQTPGQGLQFLFEYFSETQRNKGNFPGRFSGRQFSNSRSEMNVSTLELGDSALYLCASSWGPTSGRVQETQYFGPGTRLLVL.

The V and J genes are TRBV5-1 and TRBJ2-7, with 9 positions matching TRBD1. Trimming cost V 1 base and J 6 bases; bases outside gene matches: 11. CDR3 size: 16 residues. Per germline, CDR1 SGHRS and CDR2 YFSETQ. The CDR3 spells CASSLRSHRGQAEQYF. DNA of the CDR3: TGCGCCAGCAGCTTGAGGTCACACAGGGGGCAGGCCGAGCAGTACTTC.

The chain joins TRBV28 to TRBJ1-6, with 7 nucleotides matching TRBD1. Germline loops: CDR1 MDHEN, CDR2 SYDVKM. The CDR3 loop spans 18 amino acids. J gave up 3 bases and V 5 bases, and 13 bases lay outside the gene matches. In DNA, the CDR3 is TGTGCCAGCAGTCCGGCGGCCCGTCGACAGGGCTATAATTCACCCCTCCACTTT. Residues: CASSPAARRQGYNSPLHF.

The chain couples TRBV13 to TRBJ1-3; unclear D gene. The CDR3 sequence is 15 residues long. Germline V gene data show CDR1 as PRHDT and CDR2 as FYEKMQ (reference sequence). Trimming removed 5 bases from V and 0 bases from J, with 11 bases in between. The CDR3 region is CASSTDRVSGNTIYF. The CDR3 coding sequence is TGTGCCAGCAGCACCGATCGGGTCTCTGGAAACACCATATATTTT.